These 16 T cell receptor beta chains were all obtained from the same sample, sequenced in a study of blood T cell repertoires in COVID-19 (TCRdb year 2020). The receptor library was made with the immunoSEQ multiplex PCR assay. The clones in this table, taken by TCRdb from immuneACCESS, are in-frame only. Not every clone is retained; where verified, under half of the shortfall comes from an unresolved V gene, and the cause of the rest is unknown. Recorded for this sample are 10,000 to 15,000 clones; 85% to 90% of them occurred a single time. The ten largest clones capture roughly 5.1% of the sample. Material: peripheral blood. Receptors were obtained from a human donor in a cohort sampled during active COVID-19.

J is TRBJ1-2 and V is TRBV10-2; 7 bases are a match to TRBD1. V dropped 2 bases and J dropped 8; count of bases not matched to a gene: 5. The germline CDR1 and CDR2 sequences are WSHSY and SAAADI. CDR3 size: 13 residues. The CDR3 coding sequence is TGCGCCAGCAGTGAGACAGGGGAAGGGGGCTACACCTTC. Translating it yields CASSETGEGGYTF.

The CDR3 protein is CASSSRRDRSYNEQFF. CDR3 DNA sequence: TGTGCCAGCAGCTCCAGACGGGACAGGTCCTACAATGAGCAGTTCTTC. V usage is TRBV7-6 and J usage is TRBJ2-1, with 8 nucleotides matching TRBD1. This CDR3 has 16 amino acids. Germline CDR1 and CDR2: SGHVS and FNYEAQ. With V trimmed by 4 bases and J by 1 base, 6 bases remained unmatched.

The J gene is TRBJ2-5, the V gene TRBV7-9; D perhaps matches TRBD2 (5 bases). The CDR3 runs to 13 residues. Germline lookup yields CDR1 SEHNR and CDR2 FQNEAQ (reference sequence). Trimming took off 5 bases at V and 7 bases at J, with 14 bases between the two ends. The CDR3 DNA reads as TGTGCCAGCAGCCTCGGGCCCGCGGGGACCCAGTACTTC. It encodes CASSLGPAGTQYF.

The chain is built from TRBV6-1 and TRBJ1-2; no clear D gene. Germline V gene data show CDR1 as MNHNS and CDR2 as SASEGT. The CDR3 sequence is 16 residues long. V lost 3 bases to trimming and J lost 3 bases, with 17 bases between them. CDR3 nucleotide sequence: TGTGCCAGCAGTGATGCAGGCAGTCTACAAGACTATGGCTACACCTTC. Translated: CASSDAGSLQDYGYTF.

The J gene is TRBJ1-1, the V gene TRBV7-9; the D is unclear. Germline V CDR1 and CDR2: SEHNR, FQNEAQ (reference sequence). The CDR3 runs 14 residues. Between the trimmed V and J ends, which lost 6 bases and 1 base, there was a span of 12 bases. This CDR3 is CASSSATGNTEAFF. In DNA, the CDR3 is TGTGCCAGCAGTTCAGCTACGGGGAACACTGAAGCTTTCTTT.

The V call is TRBV4-2, the J call TRBJ2-3; D is unresolved. The V and J ends lost 4 bases and 2 bases respectively, with 13 bases between them. The CDR3 is 15 amino acids. The germline gives CDR1 LGHNA, CDR2 YNFKEQ. In DNA form, the CDR3 reads TGTGCCAGCAGCCGATCGGCAGGAACCACAGATACGCAGTATTTT. Its translation: CASSRSAGTTDTQYF.

Only one count was recorded for this clone. The V gene is TRBV19, the J gene TRBJ1-6; D gene ambiguous. The CDR3 length is 13 residues. Germline V gives CDR1 LNHDA, CDR2 SQIVND (reference sequence). V lost 2 bases and J 7 bases, leaving 6 bases between the germline ends. This chain's CDR3 is CASSIWENSPLHF. The CDR3 region has the DNA TGTGCCAGTAGTATATGGGAGAATTCACCCCTCCACTTT.

This rearrangement joins TRBV7-9 to TRBJ2-1, with TRBD2 identical over 10 bases. V gave up 6 bases and J gave up 0 bases; unmatched junction bases: 11. CDR1 and CDR2 from the germline V gene are SEHNR and FQNEAQ (reference sequence). CDR3 length: 18 residues. CDR3: CASSPTSGDINSYNEQFF. Written as DNA, the CDR3 is TGTGCCAGCAGTCCCACTAGCGGGGACATTAACTCCTACAATGAGCAGTTCTTC.

V usage is TRBV11-2 and J usage is TRBJ2-5; 9 nucleotides agree with TRBD2. Per germline, CDR1 SGHAT and CDR2 FQNNGV. J was trimmed by 5 bases and V by 1 base; bases with no gene match: 5. This CDR3 has 15 amino acids. CDR3 loop: CASSLALAGMETQYF. Here the CDR3 DNA reads TGTGCCAGCAGCTTAGCGCTAGCGGGAATGGAGACCCAGTACTTC.

The rearrangement links TRBV7-9 to TRBJ2-2; weak D call: TRBD1 (6 bases). V dropped 3 bases and J dropped 5 bases, with 16 bases sitting between them. Germline values: CDR1 SEHNR, CDR2 FQNEAQ (reference sequence). This CDR3 is 16 amino acids long. The CDR3 coding sequence is TGTGCCAGCAGCTTTACTGGGGCTCAGGGGACCGGGGAGCTGTTTTTT. This codes for CASSFTGAQGTGELFF.

The rearrangement links TRBV5-4 to TRBJ1-6; TRBD1 matches at 7 bases. Germline CDR1 SGHNT, CDR2 YYREEE (reference sequence). This CDR3 has 16 amino acids. V lost 4 bases and J lost 9; bases outside the gene matches: 13. In DNA form, the CDR3 reads TGTGCCAGCAGCCCTAATGCTGGCAGGGGGACTTCACCCCTCCACTTT. This codes for CASSPNAGRGTSPLHF.

The chain employs TRBV7-3 and TRBJ2-1; TRBD2 matches at 12 bases. The CDR3 is made up of 15 amino acids. Germline V gives CDR1 SGHTA, CDR2 FQGTGA. Trimming at V came to 3 bases and at J to 6 bases, leaving 3 bases not matched to a gene. This CDR3 is CASSFLAGGLNEQFF. The CDR3 bases are TGTGCCAGCAGCTTTCTAGCGGGGGGGCTCAATGAGCAGTTCTTC.

This chain joins TRBV11-2 and TRBJ2-1; 10 bases are a match to TRBD2. The trim removed 0 bases at V and 7 bases at J, leaving 6 bases unmatched. The germline gives CDR1 SGHAT, CDR2 FQNNGV. This CDR3 region has 16 residues. CDR3 region: CASSLDLAGAMNEQFF. CDR3 in DNA: TGTGCCAGCAGCTTAGACCTAGCGGGGGCTATGAATGAGCAGTTCTTC.

The chain employs TRBV5-5 and TRBJ1-2, with 9 bases aligning to TRBD1. The CDR3 sequence is 14 residues long. The germline CDR1 and CDR2 sequences are SGHKS and YYEKEE (reference sequence). V shed 4 bases and J 8 bases; nucleotides not matched to a gene: 9. CDR3: CASSIWTGVEGYTF. The CDR3 nucleotides read TGTGCCAGCAGCATCTGGACAGGGGTTGAGGGCTACACCTTC.

In regard to this clone: Additional DNA sequences in this sample encode the identical CDR3. J is TRBJ2-7 and V is TRBV19, with TRBD1 matching 8 bases. There are 14 residues in the CDR3. With 1 base clipped from V and 2 bases from J, the junction kept 1 base outside the gene matches. Germline V CDR1 and CDR2: LNHDA, SQIVND (reference sequence). The CDR3 nucleotides read TGTGCCAGTAGTATAGGGACAGGGACCTACGAGCAGTACTTC. Protein: CASSIGTGTYEQYF.

The chain joins TRBV15 to TRBJ1-5; 9 bases fit TRBD1. The CDR3 contains 16 residues. J was trimmed by 1 base and V by 2 bases; bases with no gene match: 3. Germline V gives CDR1 LNHNV, CDR2 YYDKDF (reference sequence). The CDR3 is CATSRMDRGSNQPQHF. The CDR3 region has the DNA TGTGCCACCAGCAGAATGGACAGGGGAAGCAATCAGCCCCAGCATTTT. The variable domain in full, completed from reference TRBV15 and TRBJ1-5, reads DAMVIQNPRYQVTQFGKPVTLSCSQTLNHNVMYWYQQKSSQAPKLLFHYYDKDFNNEADTPDNFQSRRPNTSFCFLDIRSPGLGDTAMYLCATSRMDRGSNQPQHFGDGTRLSIL.